The 8 T cell receptor beta chains given below trace back to one sample, sequenced in a study of blood T cells in healthy people across ages. The second PCR ran roughly 6 to 11 cycles with a sample-barcoded 5' primer and J-beta primers. TCRdb reprocessed the 5' RACE reads via MiXCR and lists one record per CDR3 protein. The table includes about 1.6 million distinct CDR3 sequences, roughly 32% detected once. Sequenced input: blood. Every receptor here comes from a woman under 40 in good health.

The sample holds a few counts of this clonotype. The chain uses TRBV12-3 or TRBV12-4 and TRBJ2-1; TRBD1 matches at 8 bases. The trim removed 6 bases at V and 8 bases at J, leaving 6 bases unmatched. The CDR3 spans 13 residues. The CDR3 region has the DNA TGTGCCAGCAGACAAACAGGGGGTTATGAGCAGTTCTTC. It is translated as CASRQTGGYEQFF.

As regards this clonotype: As the CDR3 is not closed by the conserved phenylalanine or tryptophan, this likely results from a read error. V usage is TRBV20-1 and J usage is TRBJ2-5; D is unclear. The CDR3 totals 15 residues. V lost 4 bases and J 2 bases, leaving 17 bases between the germline ends. The V gene's germline CDR1 is DFQATT and CDR2 SNEGSKA (reference sequence). The CDR3 nucleotides are TGCAGTGCTACCTCTGGGGAAGACCGGCAAGAGACCCAGTACTGC. Amino acids: CSATSGEDRQETQYC.

The V and J genes are TRBV5-8 and TRBJ2-7, with TRBD1 matching 8 bases. The CDR3 has 14 amino acids. The germline CDR1 and CDR2 sequences are SGHTS and YDEGEE. V dropped 4 bases and J dropped 5; count of bases not matched to a gene: 8. The DNA for the CDR3 is TGTGCCAGCAGCCGGACAGGGAGAGAGGACGAGCAGTACTTC. Its translation: CASSRTGREDEQYF.

In this sample, this clonotype turned up a few times. The V call is TRBV3-1, the J call TRBJ1-2; no clear D gene. Germline assignment: CDR1 LGHDT and CDR2 YNNKEL (reference sequence). V lost 0 bases and J 4 bases, leaving 9 bases between the germline ends. This CDR3 contains 14 residues. The CDR3 DNA sequence: TGTGCCAGCAGCCAAGATCTGGACTCCTATGGCTACACCTTC. It codes for CASSQDLDSYGYTF.

The table lists this clonotype with a few counts. The V call is TRBV6-5, the J call TRBJ2-7, with D maybe TRBD1 (6 bases). This CDR3 has 17 amino acids. The V end was cut by 0 bases, the J end by 7 bases, with 22 bases between. The germline gives CDR1 MNHEY, CDR2 SVGAGI. The CDR3 loop is CASSYSTGWDPIGEQYF. The CDR3 DNA follows: TGTGCCAGCAGTTACTCGACAGGATGGGACCCGATCGGGGAGCAGTACTTC.

The V and J genes are TRBV5-1 and TRBJ1-1; TRBD1 might be the D (6 bases). There are 15 residues in the CDR3. The germline V and J ends were trimmed by 6 bases and 4 bases, with 19 bases remaining between them. Germline V gene lookup returns CDR1 SGHRS and CDR2 YFSETQ. The CDR3 DNA is TGCGCCAGCACCCCGGTGGGGGGGCCCGGCACTGAAGCTTTCTTT. It codes for CASTPVGGPGTEAFF. Full variable domain (outside the CDR3, taken from reference TRBV5-1 and TRBJ1-1): KAGVTQTPRYLIKTRGQQVTLSCSPISGHRSVSWYQQTPGQGLQFLFEYFSETQRNKGNFPGRFSGRQFSNSRSEMNVSTLELGDSALYLCASTPVGGPGTEAFFGQGTRLTVV.

The V and J genes are TRBV20-1 and TRBJ2-7, with TRBD1 as a possible D gene (6 bases). CDR1 DFQATT and CDR2 SNEGSKA come from the germline V gene (reference sequence). This CDR3 comprises 12 residues. Trimming stripped 6 bases from V and 2 bases from J, with 11 bases between. DNA for the CDR3: TGCAGTGCGGTGGACAGTCCCTACGAGCAGTACTTC. It codes for CSAVDSPYEQYF.

This clonotype has more than one count but fewer than ten. One end of the junction is discordant with germline, which a read error may explain. Written as DNA, the CDR3 is TGCGCCAGCAGCCCTGGGCGTGTCAGGGCGCGTAATGAGCGGTTCTTC. The encoded protein is CASSPGRVRARNERFF. V is TRBV4-1 and J is TRBJ2-1, with D perhaps TRBD1 (5 bases). Germline loops: CDR1 MGHRA, CDR2 YSYEKL. The CDR3 sequence is 16 residues long.